The 3 T cell receptor beta chains below were found in one sample sequenced in a study of cytomegalovirus exposure and HLA in healthy donors. PCR amplification relied on 60 Vbeta primers (plus 13 Jbeta primers). Some clones are missing from TCRdb's copy, which holds only in-frame ones; the method was immunoSEQ multiplex PCR. The sample has around 94,000 clones, around four fifths seen once. Source material: PBMCs. All receptors come from a man between 40 and 49 years old in good health and CMV-seronegative.

The chain recombines TRBV7-9 with TRBJ2-5; D might be TRBD2 (7 bases). The CDR3 contains 14 residues. The germline V gene encodes CDR1 SEHNR and CDR2 FQNEAQ (reference sequence). The germline V and J ends were trimmed by 7 bases and 9 bases, with 21 bases remaining between them. The chain's CDR3 is CASTSAGYGGPQYF. The CDR3 coding sequence is TGTGCCAGCACCTCTGCCGGGTACGGGGGGCCCCAGTACTTC.

This clone appeared a few times. The chain carries TRBV19 and TRBJ1-1; the match to TRBD1 covers 8 bases. CDR3 length equals 16 residues. V trimming: 4 bases; J trimming: 4 bases; junction bases outside the gene matches: 11. CDR1 and CDR2 (germline): LNHDA, SQIVND (reference sequence). Here the CDR3 reads CASSKGSGTGSTEAFF. CDR3 DNA sequence: TGTGCCAGTAGTAAGGGCTCAGGGACAGGTAGCACTGAAGCTTTCTTT.

In DNA form, the CDR3 reads TGTGCCGAACATGGCGGGGGGGCCGCTGAGCAGTTCTTC. This translates into CAEHGGGAAEQFF. This rearrangement joins TRBV30 to TRBJ2-1; TRBD2 aligns across 9 bases. The CDR3 totals 13 residues. V trimming: 8 bases; J trimming: 9 bases; junction bases outside the gene matches: 11. CDR1 is GTSNPN and CDR2 is SVGIG in the germline V gene (reference sequence).